The following is a T cell receptor (beta chain) sequence with its context. What it binds is not known. This sample was taken from a study of cytomegalovirus exposure and HLA in healthy donors. Study-wide background: The Caucasian-associated ancestry cluster held over 80% of approximately 400 genotyped donors.

The CDR3 has 13 residues. V was cut by 5 bases and J by 8 bases, with 15 bases left in between. The V gene's germline CDR1 is SGHAT and CDR2 FQNNGV. Study observations and caveats: Cytomegalovirus association was listed for about 150 TCR beta chains. Available immune exposure information covered CMV serostatus only. In a later analysis, a missense DCLRE1C variant was linked to TCR beta V- and J-gene trimming.

A multiplex PCR was run with 60 Vbeta primers and 13 Jbeta primers. The assay was immunoSEQ multiplex PCR, and TCRdb's table has in-frame clones only and misses some. The sample has about 77,000 clones, roughly 74% seen once. The sequence derives from a man aged 35 to 55 in good health and CMV-seronegative. Input material: PBMCs. The rearrangement links TRBV11-2 to TRBJ1-2; weak D call: TRBD1 (6 bases). The CDR3 bases are TGTGCCAGCAGCACAAACAGGGATAGGGGCTACACCTTC. Protein: CASSTNRDRGYTF.